This TCR beta chain was sequenced during a study of blood T cell repertoires in COVID-19. Study in general: Sites across the United States, Italy and Spain contributed samples from acute and convalescent COVID-19. Sample material is recorded as cDNA or gDNA derived from T cells, B-cell-depleted T cells, or PBMCs.

Membership in each cohort depended on participant-reported clinical history. This CDR3 comprises 15 residues. As handled by the study authors: Estimated nucleated cell counts came from reference gene primer amplification. Data came from immunoSEQ multiplex PCR; TCRdb stores just in-frame clones and leaves some out. The V and J calls and clone size are taken from that table; D and trimming were inferred from the DNA. This table has approximately 150,000 clones, almost 85% appearing once. The sequencing input was PBMCs or T cells enriched from blood (not recorded which). The receptor was isolated from a woman between 50 and 59 years old with acute COVID-19. The chain recombines TRBV21-1 with TRBJ1-5; TRBD1 reflects the table's D call only, with no check against the DNA. TRBV21-1 is a recognized pseudogene. CDR3 residues: CASTCPYRDHQPQHF. CDR3 DNA: TGTGCCAGCACCTGCCCTTACAGGGACCACCAGCCCCAGCATTTT.